This T cell receptor (beta chain) was identified in a study of technical replicates of blood from a handful of donors. Produced via immunoSEQ multiplex PCR; TCRdb's table is partial and in-frame only. The top ten hold about 0.39% of the sample, which has 75,000 to 95,000 clones, about 94% seen once. Germline CDR1 and CDR2: MNHEY and SMNVEV (reference sequence). This CDR3 has 20 residues. Trimming at V came to 5 bases and at J to 0 bases, leaving 19 bases not matched to a gene. The V call is TRBV27, the J call TRBJ2-1, with 7 bases fitting TRBD1. Sequencing was carried out using T cells isolated from PBMCs. This TCR was sampled from a human donor in good health. The CDR3 here is CASSGSRVPWDSSSYNEQFF. CDR3 DNA: TGTGCCAGCAGTGGTAGTAGGGTACCATGGGACAGTAGCTCCTACAATGAGCAGTTCTTC.